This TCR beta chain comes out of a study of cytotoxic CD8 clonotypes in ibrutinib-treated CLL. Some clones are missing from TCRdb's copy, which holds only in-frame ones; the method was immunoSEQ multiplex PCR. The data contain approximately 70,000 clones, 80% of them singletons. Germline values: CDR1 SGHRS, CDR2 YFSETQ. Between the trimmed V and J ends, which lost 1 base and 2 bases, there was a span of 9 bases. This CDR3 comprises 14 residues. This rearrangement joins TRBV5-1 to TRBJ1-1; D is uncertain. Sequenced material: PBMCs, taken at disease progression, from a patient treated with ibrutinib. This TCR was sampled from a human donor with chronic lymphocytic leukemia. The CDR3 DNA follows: TGCGCCAGCAGCTTGTGGGGTGGAAACACTGAAGCTTTCTTT. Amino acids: CASSLWGGNTEAFF.